A single sample gave rise to the 11 T cell receptor beta chains below, sequenced in a study of blood T cell repertoires in COVID-19. The repertoire was sequenced with immunoSEQ multiplex PCR; TCRdb's copy has only in-frame clones and lacks some. The sample carries tens of thousands of clones, around 82% recorded once. The sequencing input was peripheral blood. The receptors were gathered from a woman older than 75 with acute or convalescent COVID-19.

The chain combines TRBV19 with TRBJ1-5; the match to TRBD1 covers 9 bases. This CDR3 comprises 18 residues. Germline V CDR1 and CDR2: LNHDA, SQIVND (reference sequence). V was pared by 1 base and J by 2 bases, with 9 bases of the junction left unmatched. The CDR3 loop reads CASSIVGGTGLRNQPQHF. The CDR3 region has the DNA TGTGCCAGTAGTATAGTCGGCGGGACAGGGTTGCGCAATCAGCCCCAGCATTTT.

The genes are TRBV5-1 and TRBJ2-1, with 9 positions matching TRBD2. The germline gives CDR1 SGHRS, CDR2 YFSETQ. Trimming at V came to 0 bases and at J to 7 bases, leaving 14 bases not matched to a gene. CDR3 length equals 18 residues. The CDR3 coding sequence is TGCGCCAGCAGCTTGGCGGTTGCGGGAGGGCCTTTGGGGAATGAGCAGTTCTTC. This codes for CASSLAVAGGPLGNEQFF.

The CDR3 here is CATSGLAGPPRYF. The CDR3 DNA sequence: TGTGCCACCAGTGGTCTAGCGGGCCCTCCGAGGTACTTC. The chain links TRBV24-1 to TRBJ2-7, with TRBD2 matching 8 bases. V shed 5 bases, J shed 12 bases, and the junction held 11 bases outside the gene matches. Germline V gene sequence: CDR1 KGHDR, CDR2 SFDVKD. The CDR3 totals 13 residues.

The rearrangement uses TRBV6-6 and TRBJ2-5; D is ambiguous. This CDR3 region has 12 residues. Germline-derived CDR1 and CDR2 are MNHNY and SVGAGI (reference sequence). V gave up 4 bases and J gave up 1 base, with 4 bases separating them. CDR3 nucleotide sequence: TGTGCCAGCAGTTGGAGCCAAGAGACCCAGTACTTC. Its translation is CASSWSQETQYF.

This clone was detected a few times. This chain joins TRBV5-1 and TRBJ1-2, with unresolved D. Germline CDR1 is SGHRS and CDR2 is YFSETQ. The CDR3 sequence is 13 residues long. Deletions cut 1 base from V and 8 bases from J, with 12 bases between. The CDR3 DNA sequence: TGCGCCAGCAGCTTGTCGTCATCTCTAGGCTACACCTTC. Amino acid sequence: CASSLSSSLGYTF.

The gene calls are TRBV6-6 and TRBJ2-1, with 8 bases lining up with TRBD2. CDR1 MNHNY and CDR2 SVGAGI come from the germline V gene (reference sequence). J gave up 1 base and V 4 bases, and 6 bases lay outside the gene matches. CDR3 length: 16 residues. The CDR3 coding sequence is TGTGCCAGCAGTTTTTCCACTAGCGGATCCTACAATGAGCAGTTCTTC. Translating it yields CASSFSTSGSYNEQFF.

The chain uses TRBV28 and TRBJ1-5; D possibly corresponds to TRBD1 (6 bases). Germline CDR1 is MDHEN and CDR2 is SYDVKM. V was trimmed by 1 base and J by 6 bases, leaving 16 bases between them. This CDR3 region has 16 residues. The CDR3 nucleotides read TGTGCCAGCAGTTTATTCAGGCGGGGGGCAGTTCAGCCCCAGCATTTT. This sequence encodes CASSLFRRGAVQPQHF.

This rearrangement joins TRBV14 to TRBJ2-1; D may be TRBD1 (6 bases). Between the trimmed V and J ends, which lost 0 bases and 7 bases, there was a span of 7 bases. Germline CDR1 SGHDN, CDR2 FVKESK. The CDR3 sequence is 13 residues long. In DNA form, the CDR3 reads TGTGCCAGCAGCCAAGATAGGGGGAATGAGCAGTTCTTC. Amino acid sequence: CASSQDRGNEQFF.

CDR3 bases: TGTGCCAGCAGCTCCTTTGACAGGGGGCTCTACGAGCAGTACTTC. Translating gives CASSSFDRGLYEQYF. The chain joins TRBV7-2 to TRBJ2-7, with 10 nucleotides matching TRBD1. Per germline, CDR1 SGHTA and CDR2 FQGNSA. CDR3 length: 15 amino acids. The trim removed 4 bases at V and 3 bases at J, leaving 6 bases unmatched.

V is TRBV7-2 and J is TRBJ2-2; 10 nucleotides line up with TRBD2. Trimming took 2 bases from V and 2 from J; bases not matched to a gene: 8. CDR3 size: 18 residues. Germline CDR1 SGHTA, CDR2 FQGNSA. CDR3: CASSLNRLAGVNTGELFF. The CDR3 nucleotides are TGTGCCAGCAGCTTAAATCGGCTAGCGGGAGTCAACACCGGGGAGCTGTTTTTT.

V is TRBV7-2 and J is TRBJ2-3; a weak D match, TRBD2 (6 bases). The CDR3 totals 16 residues. Trimming cost V 2 bases and J 4 bases, with 16 bases left between them. Germline V gives CDR1 SGHTA, CDR2 FQGNSA. In DNA, the CDR3 is TGTGCCAGCAGCTTAAGGAGGGCGGGAAGTGCAGATACGCAGTATTTT. Translated: CASSLRRAGSADTQYF.